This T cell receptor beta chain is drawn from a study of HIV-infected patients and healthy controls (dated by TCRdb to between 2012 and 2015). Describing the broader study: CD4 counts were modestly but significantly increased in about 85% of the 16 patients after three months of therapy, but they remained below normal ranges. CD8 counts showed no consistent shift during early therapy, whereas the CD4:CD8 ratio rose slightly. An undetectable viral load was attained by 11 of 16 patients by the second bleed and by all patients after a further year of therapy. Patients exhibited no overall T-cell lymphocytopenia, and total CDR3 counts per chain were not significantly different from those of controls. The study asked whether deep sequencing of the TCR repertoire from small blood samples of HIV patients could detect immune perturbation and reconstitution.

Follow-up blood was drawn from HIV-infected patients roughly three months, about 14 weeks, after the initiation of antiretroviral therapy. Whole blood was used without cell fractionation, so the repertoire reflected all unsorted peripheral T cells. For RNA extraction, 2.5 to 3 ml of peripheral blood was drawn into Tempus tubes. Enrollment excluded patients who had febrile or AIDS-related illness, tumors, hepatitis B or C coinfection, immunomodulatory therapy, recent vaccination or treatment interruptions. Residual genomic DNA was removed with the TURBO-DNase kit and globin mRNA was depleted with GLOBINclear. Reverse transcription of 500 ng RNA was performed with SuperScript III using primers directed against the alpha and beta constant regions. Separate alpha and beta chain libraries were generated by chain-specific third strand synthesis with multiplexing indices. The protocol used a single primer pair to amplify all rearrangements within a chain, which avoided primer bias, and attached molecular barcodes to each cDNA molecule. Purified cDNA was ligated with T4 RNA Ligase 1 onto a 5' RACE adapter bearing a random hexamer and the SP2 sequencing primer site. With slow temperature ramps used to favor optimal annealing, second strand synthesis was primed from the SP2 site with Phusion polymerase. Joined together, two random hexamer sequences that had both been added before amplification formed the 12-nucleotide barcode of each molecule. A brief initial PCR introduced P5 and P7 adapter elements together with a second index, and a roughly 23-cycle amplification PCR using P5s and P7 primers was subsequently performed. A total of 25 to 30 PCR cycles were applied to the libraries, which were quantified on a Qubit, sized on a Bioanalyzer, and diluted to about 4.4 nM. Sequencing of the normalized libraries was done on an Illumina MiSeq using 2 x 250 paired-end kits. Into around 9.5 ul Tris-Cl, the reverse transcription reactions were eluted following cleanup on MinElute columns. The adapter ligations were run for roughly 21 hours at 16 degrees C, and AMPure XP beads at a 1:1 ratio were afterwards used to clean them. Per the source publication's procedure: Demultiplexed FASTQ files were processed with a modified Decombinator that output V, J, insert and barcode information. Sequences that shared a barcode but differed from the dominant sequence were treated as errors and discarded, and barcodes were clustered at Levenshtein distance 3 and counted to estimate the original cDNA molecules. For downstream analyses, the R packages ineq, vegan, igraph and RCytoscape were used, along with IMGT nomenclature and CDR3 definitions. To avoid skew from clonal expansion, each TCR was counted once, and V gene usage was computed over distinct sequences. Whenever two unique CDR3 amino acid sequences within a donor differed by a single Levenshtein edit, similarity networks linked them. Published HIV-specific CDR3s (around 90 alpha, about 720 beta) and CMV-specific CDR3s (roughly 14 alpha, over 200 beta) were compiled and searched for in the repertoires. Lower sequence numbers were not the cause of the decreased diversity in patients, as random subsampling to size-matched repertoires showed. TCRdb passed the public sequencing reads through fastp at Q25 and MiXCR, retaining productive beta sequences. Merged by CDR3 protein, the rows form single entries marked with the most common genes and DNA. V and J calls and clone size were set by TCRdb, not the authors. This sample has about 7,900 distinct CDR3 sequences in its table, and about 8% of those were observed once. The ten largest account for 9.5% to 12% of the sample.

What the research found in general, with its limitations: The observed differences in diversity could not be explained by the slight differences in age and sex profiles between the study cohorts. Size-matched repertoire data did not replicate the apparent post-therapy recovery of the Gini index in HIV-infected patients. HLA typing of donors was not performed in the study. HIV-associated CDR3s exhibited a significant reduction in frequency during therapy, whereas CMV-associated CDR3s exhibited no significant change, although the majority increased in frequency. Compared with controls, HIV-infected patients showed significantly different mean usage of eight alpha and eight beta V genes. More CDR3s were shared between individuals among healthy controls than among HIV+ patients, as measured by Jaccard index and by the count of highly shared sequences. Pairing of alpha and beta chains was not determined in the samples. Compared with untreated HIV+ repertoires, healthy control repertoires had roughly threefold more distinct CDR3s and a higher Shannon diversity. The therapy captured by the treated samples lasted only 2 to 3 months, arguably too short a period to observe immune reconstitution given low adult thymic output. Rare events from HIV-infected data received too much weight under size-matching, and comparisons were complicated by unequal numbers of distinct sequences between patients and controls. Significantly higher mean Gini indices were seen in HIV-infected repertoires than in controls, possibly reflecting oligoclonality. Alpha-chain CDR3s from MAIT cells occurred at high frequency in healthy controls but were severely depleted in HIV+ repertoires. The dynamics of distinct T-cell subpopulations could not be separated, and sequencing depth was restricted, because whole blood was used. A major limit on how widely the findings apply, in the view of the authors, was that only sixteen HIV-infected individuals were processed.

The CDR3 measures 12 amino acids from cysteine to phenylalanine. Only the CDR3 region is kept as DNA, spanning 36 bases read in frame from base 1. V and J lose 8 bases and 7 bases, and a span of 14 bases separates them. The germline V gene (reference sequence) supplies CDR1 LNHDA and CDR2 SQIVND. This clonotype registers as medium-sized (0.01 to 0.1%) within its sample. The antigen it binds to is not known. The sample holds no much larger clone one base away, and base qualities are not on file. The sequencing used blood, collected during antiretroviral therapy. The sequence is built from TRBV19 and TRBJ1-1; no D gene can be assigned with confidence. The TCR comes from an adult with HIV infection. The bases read TGTGCCAGTCGGTCTAGAGCCCTTGAAGCTTTCTTT. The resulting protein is CASRSRALEAFF.